A few counts support the clone carrying this TCR beta chain. Its antigen is not known. CDR1 MDHEN and CDR2 SYDVKM come from the germline V gene. CDR3 length: 19 residues. The junction had 13 bases not matched to a gene; V was cut back by 3 bases and J by 2 bases. The sample originates from a study of response to subunit inactivated influenza vaccine. One entry per CDR3 protein results from TCRdb running MiXCR on the RT-PCR reads. The table has roughly 630,000 distinct CDR3 sequences, 14% seen once. Study-level findings and limits: The authors suggested that few new T cells are recruited per seasonal influenza vaccination.

The sample in question was PBMCs from blood, obtained roughly 2 weeks before vaccination. The genes are TRBV28 and TRBJ2-3, with TRBD2 matching 11 bases. The sequence derives from a man aged 50-59 years who received an inactivated influenza vaccine. The CDR3 DNA reads as TGTGCCAGCAGTTTGTCTCTAGCGGGGGGTTACAGACACACAGATACGCAGTATTTT. Protein: CASSLSLAGGYRHTDTQYF.